The T cell receptor beta chain described here comes from a study of regulatory T cells in long-lasting Graves disease. Study results and caveats: Only peripheral blood was studied, not thyroid tissue.

Trimming removed 8 bases from V and 4 bases from J, with 15 bases in between. Germline V gives CDR1 MNHEY, CDR2 SMNVEV (reference sequence). This CDR3 is 13 amino acids long. Arm-PCR of CDR3 regions and iRepertoire HTBI primers were the basis on which TCR beta libraries were built. MiXCR, run by TCRdb on the multiplex PCR reads, gives a single entry per CDR3 protein. The sample yields 420,000 or so distinct CDR3 sequences, about 16% seen once. This clonotype was found many times. Its specificity is not known. As for time point: newly diagnosed GD, antithyroid drugs for less than 3 months. Construction of the TCR library relied on RNA isolated from PBMCs. Staff drew around 8.6 milliliters of peripheral blood into EDTA tubes. This sample was also put to use in a study of T cells in Graves' hyperthyroidism and ophthalmopathy. Per that paper: Graves' hyperthyroidism was deemed stable given no ophthalmopathy progression within 18 months. Most expanded thyroid clonotypes above 0.001 also appeared in blood.

Sequenced here: peripheral blood mononuclear cells (PBMCs), sampled at new diagnosis, from a patient treated with antithyroid drugs. The clonotype comes from a woman aged 18-30 years with Graves disease. J is TRBJ2-7 and V is TRBV27, with D tentatively TRBD2 (5 bases). CDR3 DNA: TGTGCCAGCTCACCACGCCGGGGTTACGAGCAGTACTTC. Translation: CASSPRRGYEQYF.